This T cell receptor (beta chain) originates from a study of regulatory T cells in long-lasting Graves disease. Arm-PCR of CDR3 regions with iRepertoire HTBI primers generated TCR beta libraries. TCRdb passed the multiplex PCR reads through MiXCR, listing each CDR3 protein once. The sample carries a few hundred thousand distinct CDR3 sequences, around 20% recorded once. V shed 3 bases and J shed 3 bases, with 23 bases lying between them. This CDR3 comprises 19 residues. Germline lookup yields CDR1 LNHDA and CDR2 SQIVND (reference sequence). Regarding time point: persistent/refractory GD, antithyroid drugs over 5 years with positive TRAb. The authors made the TCR library using RNA they extracted from PBMCs.

The chain links TRBV19 to TRBJ2-2; D remains unclear. The specimen comprised peripheral blood mononuclear cells (PBMCs), sampled when the disease was refractory, from a patient treated with antithyroid drugs. The receptor was derived from a female donor with Graves disease. This CDR3 reads CASSIPFSWASPDTGELFF. CDR3 DNA sequence: TGTGCCAGTAGTATCCCCTTCTCTTGGGCCAGCCCGGACACCGGGGAGCTGTTTTTT.